This T cell receptor beta chain was recorded in a study of T-cell memory formation after mild COVID-19 (dated by TCRdb to about 2021). Looking at the study overall: TCR sequence clusters from the two donors were largely donor specific. Longitudinal TCRalpha and TCRbeta repertoire sequencing tracked T-cell clones expanding and contracting after mild COVID-19 in a couple of donors. Two young, previously healthy adult volunteers made up the cohort, one male and one female.

For sequencing, an Illumina NovaSeq 6000 was employed. Using 5'RACE with constant-segment primers, TCRalpha and TCRbeta cDNA libraries were constructed, with sample barcodes and unique molecular identifiers added in the process. RNA was extracted from every sample with Trizol reagent. The libraries were amplified in two PCR steps, and the second step added a second sample barcode and Illumina TruSeq adapters. Sequencing of the libraries was done on an Illumina NovaSeq, producing 2 x 150 bp paired-end reads. On the study's bioinformatics: With migec v1.2.7, reads were demultiplexed and then collapsed into UMI-guided consensus sequences. With mixcr v2.1.11, UMI consensuses were aligned to TRA and TRB V and J templates and assembled into clonotypes. Expanded or contracted clonotypes were those called significant by both edgeR and NoisET, with noise models trained on biological replicates. For edgeR calls, the thresholds were a false discovery rate-adjusted p below 0.01 and a log2 fold-change of 1. As an exploratory analysis of dynamics, PCA with hierarchical clustering was applied to max-normalized trajectories of the 1000 most abundant clonotypes. Separately sequenced CD4+ and CD8+ repertoires were used to assign the CD4 or CD8 phenotype of responding clones. TCRdb reanalyzed the raw reads on its own, using fastp at Q25 for trimming and MiXCR for clone calling, and kept in-frame beta chains. CDR3 protein duplicates are merged, each entry listing the most common genes and DNA. In this record, the V and J calls reflect TCRdb's handling and not the investigators' own analysis. The sample table records around 300,000 distinct CDR3 sequences; around 8% of these occur just once. The top ten clonotypes cover roughly 22% of the sample.

Ficoll-Paque density gradient centrifugation was used to isolate PBMCs. The CDR3 runs 16 amino acids, cysteine and phenylalanine included. Of the read, only the CDR3 DNA is kept; its 48 bases are in frame from base 1. The trim is 0 bases for V and 4 bases for J, with a gap of 16 bases between the germline ends. CDR1 and CDR2, per the germline V gene, are KGHSH and LQKENI. On the study overall, not on this receptor specifically: SARS-CoV-2 specificity was not confirmed for the second-wave clones peaking on day 37. From day 15 to 85, contracting clones showed balanced CD4/CD8 phenotypes, whereas a second wave of clones that expanded from day 15 to 37 leaned towards CD4+. Contracting CD4+ clones were found mainly in CM and EM memory subsets, while CD8+ clones were enriched in EMRA. The study included only a couple of mild cases, and larger cohorts that include severe cases with pre-infection samples were judged to be necessary. The detection of some responding clones in pre-infection memory suggests that pre-existing cross-reactive memory T cells joined the SARS-CoV-2 response.

With regard to this clonotype: No cognate antigen has been identified for it. There are no base qualities to consult, and no much larger clone falls within one base.

The receptor was isolated from a man younger than 30 who had mild COVID-19 (a few samples of this study predate the infection). The sample titles of this study are shuffled in the database, so cell type and time point are left out; the donor was told from shared clones. Source material: PBMCs or a T cell subset sorted from them (not recorded which). Recombination joined TRBV18 with TRBJ2-7; TRBD1 could be the D gene, as 6 bases match. At the DNA level, the sequence is TGTGCCAGCTCACCACCCGGATGGACAGATACATACGAGCAGTACTTC. This sequence encodes CASSPPGWTDTYEQYF.